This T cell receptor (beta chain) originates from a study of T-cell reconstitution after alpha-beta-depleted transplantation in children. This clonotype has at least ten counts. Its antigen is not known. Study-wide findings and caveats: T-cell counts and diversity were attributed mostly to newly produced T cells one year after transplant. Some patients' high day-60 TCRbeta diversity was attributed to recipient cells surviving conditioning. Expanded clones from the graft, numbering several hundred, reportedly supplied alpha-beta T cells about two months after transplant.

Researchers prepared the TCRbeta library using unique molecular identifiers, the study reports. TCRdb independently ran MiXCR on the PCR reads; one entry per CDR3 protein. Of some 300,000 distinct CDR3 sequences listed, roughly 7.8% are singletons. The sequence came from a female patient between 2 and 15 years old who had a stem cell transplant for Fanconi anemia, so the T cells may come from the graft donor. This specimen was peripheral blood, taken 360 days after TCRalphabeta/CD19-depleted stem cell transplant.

The CDR3 region has the DNA TGTGCCAGCACCCGTAGGGGGTTAAGTACAGATACGCAGTATTTT. Amino acids: CASTRRGLSTDTQYF. The J gene is TRBJ2-3, the V gene TRBV9; D is perhaps TRBD1 (6 bases). This CDR3 spans 15 amino acids. Trimming cost V 6 bases and J 3 bases, with 17 bases left between them. Germline V lookup: CDR1 SGDLS, CDR2 YYNGEE. Looking up the rest from reference TRBV9 and TRBJ2-3 gives the full variable domain: DSGVTQTPKHLITATGQRVTLRCSPRSGDLSVYWYQQSLDQGLQFLIQYYNGEERAKGNILERFSAQQFPDLHSELNLSSLELGDSALYFCASTRRGLSTDTQYFGPGTRLTVL.